This entry lists 9 T cell receptor beta chains sequenced from one sample in a study of molecular identifiers for immune sequencing clone quantification. TCRdb reprocessed the PCR reads via MiXCR and lists one record per CDR3 protein. The sample holds about half a million distinct CDR3 sequences; about 22% are singletons and the top ten take approximately 0.8%. Material for sequencing was naive CD8+ T cells from blood, with Jurkat cell RNA spiked in. Subset defined: FACS-sorted CD8+CD4-CCR7+CD45RA+ naive T cells. The receptors originated from a human donor in good health. Some libraries in this study had Jurkat cell RNA spiked in.

This clonotype has a count of ten or more. The chain combines TRBV27 with TRBJ2-3; the match to TRBD2 covers 12 bases. The CDR3 loop spans 16 amino acids. V shed 6 bases and J 6 bases; nucleotides not matched to a gene: 10. Germline loops: CDR1 MNHEY, CDR2 SMNVEV (reference sequence). CDR3: CASSRTSGEFLDTQYF. CDR3 nucleotides: TGTGCCAGCAGCCGGACTAGCGGGGAGTTTCTCGATACGCAGTATTTT.

This clonotype was counted at least ten times. The chain's CDR3 is CASSEGAGMNTEAFF. The CDR3 DNA is TGTGCCAGCAGTGAAGGGGCGGGGATGAACACTGAAGCTTTCTTT. V usage is TRBV2 and J usage is TRBJ1-1; D ambiguous. V shed 1 base and J shed 0 bases, with 9 bases lying between them. The CDR3 is 15 amino acids. Per germline, CDR1 SNHLY and CDR2 FYNNEI.

The chain recombines TRBV12-3 or TRBV12-4 with TRBJ1-1; D is perhaps TRBD1 (6 bases). Trimming stripped 3 bases from V and 5 bases from J, with 13 bases between. The length of the CDR3 is 14 residues. Here the CDR3 DNA reads TGTGCCAGCAGTTTCGGGGGCTTGGGTACTGAAGCTTTCTTT. Translated, it gives CASSFGGLGTEAFF.

This clonotype has at least ten counts. V usage is TRBV28 and J usage is TRBJ1-5; D ambiguous. Germline V gene sequence: CDR1 MDHEN, CDR2 SYDVKM. Trimming took off 5 bases at V and 7 bases at J, with 12 bases between the two ends. The CDR3 extends over 13 amino acids. The chain's CDR3 is CASSGRGAQPQHF. The CDR3 DNA is TGTGCCAGCAGTGGGAGAGGAGCGCAGCCCCAGCATTTT. The whole variable domain, remainder taken from reference TRBV28 and TRBJ1-5, is DVKVTQSSRYLVKRTGEKVFLECVQDMDHENMFWYRQDPGLGLRLIYFSYDVKMKEKGDIPEGYSVSREKKERFSLILESASTNQTSMYLCASSGRGAQPQHFGDGTRLSIL.

Concerning this clonotype: A much larger clone lies a single base off, so this may be a read error. J is TRBJ2-7 and V is TRBV20-1, with 9 bases matching TRBD1. This CDR3 region has 15 residues. Germline V CDR1 and CDR2: DFQATT, SNEGSKA (reference sequence). In nucleotides, the CDR3 is TGCAGTGCTAGGGACCGGGACAGGGTTTCCTACGAGCAGTGCTTC. As protein: CSARDRDRVSYEQCF.

This rearrangement joins TRBV24-1 to TRBJ2-3; tentatively, D is TRBD2 (5 bases). Trimming took 6 bases from V and 6 from J, leaving 21 bases between them. Per germline, CDR1 KGHDR and CDR2 SFDVKD. There are 16 residues in the CDR3. The CDR3 DNA reads TGTGCCACCAGTCGGTGGGAGCAGACCCACGGGGATACGCAGTATTTT. It specifies CATSRWEQTHGDTQYF.

This clonotype was detected ten times or more. The chain uses TRBV29-1 and TRBJ2-2, with D uncertain. The CDR3 loop spans 13 amino acids. Trimming removed 6 bases at V and 1 base at J, with 9 bases between. Germline-derived CDR1 and CDR2 are SQVTM and ANQGSEA. CDR3 nucleotide sequence: TGCAGCGTACTTGGGGTGAACACCGGGGAGCTGTTTTTT. Its translation: CSVLGVNTGELFF.

CDR3 amino acids: CASSLPGAYNEQFF. The CDR3 DNA is TGTGCCAGCAGCTTGCCCGGGGCCTACAATGAGCAGTTCTTC. The rearrangement joins TRBV7-9 to TRBJ2-1; maybe TRBD2 (5 bases). The germline V and J ends were trimmed by 3 bases and 2 bases, with 8 bases remaining between them. The CDR3 contains 14 residues. Germline V gene lookup returns CDR1 SEHNR and CDR2 FQNEAQ (reference sequence).

J is TRBJ2-3 and V is TRBV21-1; the table's D call, TRBD2, has no DNA check behind it. TRBV21-1 is a pseudogene segment. The CDR3 totals 16 residues. The DNA of the CDR3 is TGTGCCAGCAGCAAAGACAGGCGGGGGGCCCCCCATACGCAGTATTTT. This sequence encodes CASSKDRRGAPHTQYF.